This TCR beta chain was sequenced in a study of Graves' ophthalmopathy and Graves' hyperthyroidism. Study-wide findings and caveats: Among expanded thyroid clonotypes above 0.001 frequency, most also occurred in blood. Stable hyperthyroidism and ophthalmopathy were told apart by a 13-signature model, which achieved roughly 90% sensitivity and nearly 84% specificity.

This clonotype appeared once. Its antigen is unidentified. A much larger clone sits a single nucleotide away, making a read error possible. The CDR3 loop spans 11 amino acids. Germline V CDR1 and CDR2: SGHTA, FQGTGA. Amplification of TCR beta CDR3 regions used RNA transcripts. Second-round multiplex PCR came after first-round RT-PCR with HTBI primers. TCRdb reanalysed the multiplex PCR reads using MiXCR and keeps one entry per CDR3 protein. The profile shows approximately 700,000 distinct CDR3 sequences, approximately 40% of them singletons. The rearrangement uses TRBV7-3 and TRBJ1-2, with D possibly being TRBD1 (5 bases). The receptor's source is an adult man with Graves' ophthalmopathy. Input material: peripheral blood. CDR3 loop: CVSSYRDSYTF. CDR3 coding DNA: TGTGTCAGCAGTTACCGGGACTCCTACACCTTC.